This TCR beta chain appears in the sequencing data of a study of OX40 agonist ivuxolimab in advanced cancers. Points from the study as a whole: By week 6 at 0.1 to 3.0 mg/kg, blood CD4+ and CD8+ T cells had expanded clonally.

Turning to this clone: Its matching antigen is unknown.

The trim removed 3 bases at V and 2 bases at J, leaving 4 bases unmatched. The CDR3 runs to 14 residues. Germline CDR1 is GTSNPN and CDR2 is SVGIG (reference sequence). Patients were ruled out by autoimmune disease history or systemic immunosuppression. Data came from immunoSEQ multiplex PCR; TCRdb stores just in-frame clones and leaves some out. The table has about 69,000 clones, 80% seen once. The starting material was CD4+ or CD8+ T cells sorted from blood, obtained in a trial of the OX40 agonist ivuxolimab. The rearrangement joins TRBV30 to TRBJ2-7; 10 bases are a match to TRBD1. This TCR was sampled from an adult with an advanced solid tumor such as melanoma, head and neck, liver or kidney cancer. CDR3 bases: TGTGCCTGGAGAACCGGGACAGGGGCCTACGAGCAGTACTTC. As protein: CAWRTGTGAYEQYF. The full variable domain, with the rest looked up from reference TRBV30 and TRBJ2-7, is SQTIHQWPATLVQPVGSPLSLECTVEGTSNPNLYWYRQAAGRGLQLLFYSVGIGQISSEVPQNLSASRPQDRQFILSSKKLLLSDSGFYLCAWRTGTGAYEQYFGPGTRLTVT.